A selection of T cell receptor beta chains follows, all from one sample in a study of blood T cell repertoires in COVID-19. Some clones are missing from TCRdb's copy, which holds only in-frame ones; the method was immunoSEQ multiplex PCR. The table includes 99,000 or so clones, roughly 87% detected once. The sequenced material came from peripheral blood. Receptors were obtained from a man aged 45-65 years with acute or convalescent COVID-19. Both conserved end residues are trimmed from each CDR3.

v_call: TRBV2; j_call: TRBJ1-4; cdr3_aa: ASSLDGSNEKLF
v_call: TRBV28; j_call: TRBJ1-2; cdr3_aa: ASSRRGYGYT
v_call: TRBV2; j_call: TRBJ1-5; cdr3_aa: ASSGAGINQPQH
v_call: TRBV24-1; j_call: TRBJ2-1; cdr3_aa: ATSGGFKQF
v_call: TRBV28; j_call: TRBJ2-7; cdr3_aa: ASQRERGTGNYEQY
v_call: TRBV3-1/TRBV3-2; j_call: TRBJ2-7; cdr3_aa: ASRVAGEYEQY
v_call: TRBV13; j_call: TRBJ2-1; cdr3_aa: ASSLLSGQDNEQF
v_call: TRBV30; j_call: TRBJ1-2; cdr3_aa: AWSLGQGDGYT
v_call: TRBV5-1; j_call: TRBJ2-4; cdr3_aa: ASSNRDSMDIQY
v_call: TRBV5-1; j_call: TRBJ2-1; cdr3_aa: ASSTGLAGNNEQF
v_call: TRBV7-7; j_call: TRBJ2-5; cdr3_aa: ASSPGRGQETQY
v_call: TRBV28; j_call: TRBJ2-7; cdr3_aa: ASSLDRARLAYEQY
v_call: TRBV28; j_call: TRBJ2-4; cdr3_aa: ASSALKLAKNIQY
v_call: TRBV5-1; j_call: TRBJ1-3; cdr3_aa: ASSQDSGRFSGNTIY